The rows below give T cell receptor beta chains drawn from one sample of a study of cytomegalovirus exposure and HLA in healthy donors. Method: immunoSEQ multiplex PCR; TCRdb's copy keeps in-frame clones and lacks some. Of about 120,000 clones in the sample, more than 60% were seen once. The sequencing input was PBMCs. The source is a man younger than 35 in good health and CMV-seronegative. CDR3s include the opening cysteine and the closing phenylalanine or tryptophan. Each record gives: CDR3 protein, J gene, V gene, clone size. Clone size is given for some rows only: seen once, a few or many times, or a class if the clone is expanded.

CASSETGTNIQYF	TRBJ2-4	TRBV25-1	few
CASSLAPGQGAIGAFF	TRBJ1-1	TRBV5-1	NA
CASSFQWGGVYGYTF	TRBJ1-2	TRBV7-2	once
CASTLGGGKIRYYGYTF	TRBJ1-2	TRBV28	NA
CASSVVNPGQSYEQYF	TRBJ2-7	TRBV9	once
CSARGLEKLFF	TRBJ1-4	TRBV20-1	NA
CASSSHRQGRNTIYF	TRBJ1-3	TRBV5-4	NA
CASSQWSVVQGQAEQYF	TRBJ2-7	TRBV16	NA
CASSFMSLARPEAFF	TRBJ1-1	TRBV5-1	NA
CSVGGTEAFF	TRBJ1-1	TRBV29-1	few